This T cell receptor beta chain comes out of a study of blood T cell repertoires in COVID-19. Looking at the study overall: Samples representing acute and convalescent COVID-19 were sourced from the United States, Italy and Spain. PBMCs, B-cell-depleted T cells, or T cells provided the cDNA or gDNA that made up the material.

In the authors' workflow: Amplification from reference gene primers served as the basis for estimated nucleated cell counts. Here immunoSEQ multiplex PCR was the method, and the copy in TCRdb shows in-frame clones only, minus some. V and J calls and clone size are given by that table; D and trimming were obtained from the DNA. The sample records roughly 39,000 clones, approximately 89% being singletons. The CDR3 is made up of 14 amino acids. The ends were cut back, 1 base at V and 7 bases at J, with 14 bases in the middle. Germline CDR1 reads SGHTA; CDR2 reads FQGNSA. The chain combines TRBV7-2 with TRBJ2-7; D call uncertain. Material: peripheral blood. The clonotype comes from a man between 60 and 70 years old with acute or convalescent COVID-19. CDR3 sequence reads: CASSLDVILREQYF. The CDR3 nucleotides are TGTGCCAGCAGCTTAGATGTCATATTACGGGAGCAGTACTTC.